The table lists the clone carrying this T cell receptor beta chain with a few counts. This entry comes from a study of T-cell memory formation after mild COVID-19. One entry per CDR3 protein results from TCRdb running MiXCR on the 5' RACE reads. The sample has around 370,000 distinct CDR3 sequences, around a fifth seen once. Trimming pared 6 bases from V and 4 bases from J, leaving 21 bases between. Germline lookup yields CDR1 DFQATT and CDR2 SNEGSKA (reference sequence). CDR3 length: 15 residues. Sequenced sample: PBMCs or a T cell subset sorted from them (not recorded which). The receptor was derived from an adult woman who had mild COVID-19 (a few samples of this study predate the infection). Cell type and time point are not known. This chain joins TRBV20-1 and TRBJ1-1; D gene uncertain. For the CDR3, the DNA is TGCAGTGCAACTACCGGGATCCCCCGGGGCACTGAAGCTTTCTTT. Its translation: CSATTGIPRGTEAFF.